A selection of T cell receptor beta chains follows, all from one sample in a study of cytomegalovirus exposure and HLA in healthy donors. Some clones are missing from TCRdb's copy, which holds only in-frame ones; the method was immunoSEQ multiplex PCR. Here the sample spans over 85,000 clones, roughly three quarters being singletons. The specimen sequenced was PBMCs. These receptors were taken from a male donor in good health and CMV-seropositive. The CDR3 runs from the conserved cysteine through the conserved F or W. Each record gives: clone size, J gene, D gene, V gene, CDR3 DNA, CDR3 protein. A D gene is named only where the DNA matches it firmly. Size is omitted from some rows. Given values are once, few, many or a class for expanded clones.

NA | TRBJ2-7 | TRBD1 | TRBV4-3 | TGCGCCAGCAGCCAAACCTGGGACAGGGGAAGGGAACAGTACTTC | CASSQTWDRGREQYF
NA | TRBJ2-7 | NA | TRBV10-1 | TGCGCCAGCACAGACTCCGGGACTCCTTACGAGCAGTACTTC | CASTDSGTPYEQYF
NA | TRBJ2-5 | NA | TRBV28 | TGTGCCAGCAGGAGGCACCCCACCCAGTACTTC | CASRRHPTQYF
NA | TRBJ2-7 | NA | TRBV4-1 | TGCGCCAGCAGCCAATTAATGAGGGCTGGCGAGCAGTACTTC | CASSQLMRAGEQYF
NA | TRBJ2-2 | TRBD1 | TRBV28 | TGTGCCAGCAGTTTTAGGCAGGGGGCGTCCGGGGAGCTGTTTTTT | CASSFRQGASGELFF
NA | TRBJ2-3 | NA | TRBV28 | TGTGCCAGCAGACAAGGGGGCACAGATACGCAGTATTTT | CASRQGGTDTQYF
NA | TRBJ2-5 | TRBD2 | TRBV5-1 | TGCGCCAGCAGCTTCATTATAACTAGCGGGCCTAAAGAGACCCAGTACTTC | CASSFIITSGPKETQYF
NA | TRBJ1-2 | NA | TRBV16 | TGTGCCAGCAGCCAATGGGCAGTCTATGGCTACACCTTC | CASSQWAVYGYTF
once | TRBJ1-5 | TRBD1 | TRBV19 | TGTGCCAGTAGTATGCGGGGAACAGGGGGAAACAATCAGCCCCAGCATTTT | CASSMRGTGGNNQPQHF
NA | TRBJ2-1 | TRBD2 | TRBV9 | TGTGCCAGCAGCGTAGTTGGACTAGCGGGAGTAGAGCAGTTCTTC | CASSVVGLAGVEQFF
few | TRBJ2-7 | TRBD1 | TRBV6-1 | TGTGCCAGCAGTGGACGACAGGGGGTCTACGAGCAGTACTTC | CASSGRQGVYEQYF
few | TRBJ2-5 | NA | TRBV5-1 | TGCGCCAGCAGCTTGGTGCGGGGCCAAGAGACCCAGTACTTC | CASSLVRGQETQYF
few | TRBJ1-6 | TRBD1 | TRBV15 | TGTGCCACCAGCAGGACAGACAGGGGAGACTCACCCCTCCACTTT | CATSRTDRGDSPLHF
NA | TRBJ2-7 | TRBD2 | TRBV7-2 | TGTGCCAGCAGCCACGGACTAGCCTTCGAGCAGTACTTC | CASSHGLAFEQYF
NA | TRBJ1-3 | NA | TRBV9 | TGTGCCAGCAGCGTATCAGGGGCAGCTGGAAACACCATATATTTT | CASSVSGAAGNTIYF